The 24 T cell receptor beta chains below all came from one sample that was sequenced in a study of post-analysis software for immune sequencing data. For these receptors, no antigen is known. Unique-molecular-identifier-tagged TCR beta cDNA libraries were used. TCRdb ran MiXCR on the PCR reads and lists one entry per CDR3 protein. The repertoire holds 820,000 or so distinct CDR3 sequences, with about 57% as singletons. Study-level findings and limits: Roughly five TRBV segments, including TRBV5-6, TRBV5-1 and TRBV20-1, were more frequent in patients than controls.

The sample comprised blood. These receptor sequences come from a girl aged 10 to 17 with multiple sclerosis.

The CDR3 loop reads CASSTNGQGVGYTF. The CDR3 DNA reads TGTGCCAGCAGCACTAACGGACAGGGTGTAGGCTACACCTTC. This chain uses TRBV7-9 with TRBJ1-2; 8 bases are shared with TRBD1. The CDR3 loop spans 14 amino acids. Looked up from germline, CDR1 is SEHNR and CDR2 is FQNEAQ (reference sequence). The junction had 10 bases not matched to a gene; V was cut back by 5 bases and J by 8 bases.

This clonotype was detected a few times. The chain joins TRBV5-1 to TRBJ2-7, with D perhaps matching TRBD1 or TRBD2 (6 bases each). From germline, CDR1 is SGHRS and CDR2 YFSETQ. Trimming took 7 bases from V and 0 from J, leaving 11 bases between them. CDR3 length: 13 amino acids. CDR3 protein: CASGGPTSYEQYF. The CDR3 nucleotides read TGCGCCAGCGGGGGGCCCACCTCCTACGAGCAGTACTTC.

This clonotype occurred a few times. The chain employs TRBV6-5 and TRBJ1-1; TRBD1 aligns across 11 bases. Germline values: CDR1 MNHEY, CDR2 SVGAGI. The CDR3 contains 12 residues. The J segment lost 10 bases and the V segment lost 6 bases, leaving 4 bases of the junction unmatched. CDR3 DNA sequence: TGTGCCAGCAGGGGGACAGGGGGAACAGCTTTCTTT. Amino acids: CASRGTGGTAFF.

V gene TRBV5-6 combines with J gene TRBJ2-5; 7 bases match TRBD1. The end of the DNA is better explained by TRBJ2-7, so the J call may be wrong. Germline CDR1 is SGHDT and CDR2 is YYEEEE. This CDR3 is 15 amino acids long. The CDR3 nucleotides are TGTGCCAGCAGCTTCCTCACAGGGGATGTCCACGAGCAGTACTTC. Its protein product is CASSFLTGDVHEQYF.

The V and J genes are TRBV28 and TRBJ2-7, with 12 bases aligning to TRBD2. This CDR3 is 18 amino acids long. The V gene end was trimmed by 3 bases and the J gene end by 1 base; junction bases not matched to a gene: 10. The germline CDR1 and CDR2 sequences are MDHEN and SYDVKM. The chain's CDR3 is CASSFSLTLAGGSYEQYF. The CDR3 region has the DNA TGTGCCAGCAGTTTCTCACTCACACTAGCGGGAGGTTCCTACGAGCAGTACTTC. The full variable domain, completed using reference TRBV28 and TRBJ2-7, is DVKVTQSSRYLVKRTGEKVFLECVQDMDHENMFWYRQDPGLGLRLIYFSYDVKMKEKGDIPEGYSVSREKKERFSLILESASTNQTSMYLCASSFSLTLAGGSYEQYFGPGTRLTVT.

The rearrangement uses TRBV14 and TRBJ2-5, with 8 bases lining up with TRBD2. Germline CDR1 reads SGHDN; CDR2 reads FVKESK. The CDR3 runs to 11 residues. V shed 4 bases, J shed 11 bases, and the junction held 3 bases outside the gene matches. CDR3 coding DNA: TGTGCCAGCAGCCCGGGGGGGAAGCAGTACTTC. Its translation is CASSPGGKQYF.

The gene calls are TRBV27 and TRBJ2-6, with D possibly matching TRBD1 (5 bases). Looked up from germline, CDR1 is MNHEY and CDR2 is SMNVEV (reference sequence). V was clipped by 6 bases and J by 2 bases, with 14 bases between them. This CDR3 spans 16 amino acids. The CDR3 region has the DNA TGTGCCAGCAGCAACAGGTTGAAGGCTGGGGCCAACGTCCTGACTTTC. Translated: CASSNRLKAGANVLTF.

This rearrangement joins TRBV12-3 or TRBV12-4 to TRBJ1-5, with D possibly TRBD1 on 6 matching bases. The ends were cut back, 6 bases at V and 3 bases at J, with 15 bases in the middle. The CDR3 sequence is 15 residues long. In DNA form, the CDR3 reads TGTGCCAGCAGCAGGGGCCGAGGCCTCAATCAGCCCCAGCATTTT. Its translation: CASSRGRGLNQPQHF.

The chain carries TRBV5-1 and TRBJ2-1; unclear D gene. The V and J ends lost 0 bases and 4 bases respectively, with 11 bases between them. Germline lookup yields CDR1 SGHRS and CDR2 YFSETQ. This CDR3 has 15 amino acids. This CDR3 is CASSLVSLGYNEQFF. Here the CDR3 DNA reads TGCGCCAGCAGCTTGGTTAGCCTCGGGTACAATGAGCAGTTCTTC.

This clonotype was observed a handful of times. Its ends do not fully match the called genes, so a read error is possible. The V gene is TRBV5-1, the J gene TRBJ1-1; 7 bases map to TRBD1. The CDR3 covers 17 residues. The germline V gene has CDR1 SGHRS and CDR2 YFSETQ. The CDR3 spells CASSLDPRGGRNTEAFF. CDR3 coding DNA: TGCGCCAGTAGCTTGGATCCCAGGGGGGGGCGGAACACTGAAGCTTTCTTT.

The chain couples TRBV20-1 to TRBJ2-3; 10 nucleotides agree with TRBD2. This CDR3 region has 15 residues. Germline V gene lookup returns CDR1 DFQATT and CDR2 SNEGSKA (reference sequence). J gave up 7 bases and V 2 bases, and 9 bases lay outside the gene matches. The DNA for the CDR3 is TGCAGTGCTAGAATACTAGCGGGACCTCCCAATACGCAGTATTTT. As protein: CSARILAGPPNTQYF.

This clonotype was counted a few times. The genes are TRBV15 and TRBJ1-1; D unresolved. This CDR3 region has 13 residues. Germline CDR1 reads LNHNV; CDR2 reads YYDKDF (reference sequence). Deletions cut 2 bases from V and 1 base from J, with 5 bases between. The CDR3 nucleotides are TGTGCCACCAGCAGAACCGGGAACACTGAAGCTTTCTTT. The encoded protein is CATSRTGNTEAFF. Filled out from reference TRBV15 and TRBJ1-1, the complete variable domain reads DAMVIQNPRYQVTQFGKPVTLSCSQTLNHNVMYWYQQKSSQAPKLLFHYYDKDFNNEADTPDNFQSRRPNTSFCFLDIRSPGLGDTAMYLCATSRTGNTEAFFGQGTRLTVV.

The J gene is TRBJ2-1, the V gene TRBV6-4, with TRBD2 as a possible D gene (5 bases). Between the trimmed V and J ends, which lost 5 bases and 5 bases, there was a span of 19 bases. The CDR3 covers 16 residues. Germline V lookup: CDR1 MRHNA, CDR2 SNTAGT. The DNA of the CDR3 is TGTGCCAGCAGTCTAACCTCCGGGAATCCCCACAATGAGCAGTTCTTC. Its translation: CASSLTSGNPHNEQFF.

The CDR3 DNA reads TGTGCCAGCAGCACCTGGCCCGACTCCTACGAGCAGTACTTC. Protein: CASSTWPDSYEQYF. The chain joins TRBV7-2 to TRBJ2-7; D uncertain. The CDR3 is 14 amino acids. Germline CDR1 is SGHTA and CDR2 is FQGNSA. V lost 5 bases to trimming and J lost 0 bases, with 11 bases between them. The variable domain in full, completed from reference TRBV7-2 and TRBJ2-7, reads GAGVSQSPSNKVTEKGKDVELRCDPISGHTALYWYRQSLGQGLEFLIYFQGNSAPDKSGLPSDRFSAERTGGSVSTLTIQRTQQEDSAVYLCASSTWPDSYEQYFGPGTRLTVT.

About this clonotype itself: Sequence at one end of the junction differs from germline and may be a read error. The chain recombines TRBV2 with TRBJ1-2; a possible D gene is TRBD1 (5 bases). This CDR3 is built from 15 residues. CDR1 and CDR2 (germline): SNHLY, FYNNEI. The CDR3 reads CVSSEAPGRSYGYTF. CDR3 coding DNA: TGTGTCAGCAGTGAAGCGCCGGGACGCAGCTATGGCTACACCTTC.

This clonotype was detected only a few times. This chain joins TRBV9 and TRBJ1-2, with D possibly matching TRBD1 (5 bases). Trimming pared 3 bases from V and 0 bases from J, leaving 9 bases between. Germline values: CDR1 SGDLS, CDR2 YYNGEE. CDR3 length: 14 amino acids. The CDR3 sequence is CASSAGTANYGYTF. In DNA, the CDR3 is TGTGCCAGCAGCGCCGGGACGGCTAACTATGGCTACACCTTC.

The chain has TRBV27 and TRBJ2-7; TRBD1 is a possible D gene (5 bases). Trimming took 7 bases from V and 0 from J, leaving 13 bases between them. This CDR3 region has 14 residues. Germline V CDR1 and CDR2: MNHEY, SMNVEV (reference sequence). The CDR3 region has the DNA TGTGCCAGCAAGTTTCAGGGTTTCTCCTACGAGCAGTACTTC. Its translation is CASKFQGFSYEQYF.

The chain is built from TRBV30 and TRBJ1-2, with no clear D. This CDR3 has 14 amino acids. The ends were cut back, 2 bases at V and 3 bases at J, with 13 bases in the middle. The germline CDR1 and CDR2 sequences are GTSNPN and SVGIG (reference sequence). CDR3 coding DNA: TGTGCCTGGAGTCCACTCAGAGGAGACTATGGCTACACCTTC. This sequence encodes CAWSPLRGDYGYTF.

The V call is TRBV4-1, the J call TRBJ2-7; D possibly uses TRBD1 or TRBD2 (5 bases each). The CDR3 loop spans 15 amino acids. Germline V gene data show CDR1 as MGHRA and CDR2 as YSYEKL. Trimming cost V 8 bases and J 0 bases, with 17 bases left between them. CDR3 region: CASSPGRIYSYEQYF. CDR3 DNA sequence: TGCGCCAGCTCCCCGGGGCGGATCTACTCCTACGAGCAGTACTTC.

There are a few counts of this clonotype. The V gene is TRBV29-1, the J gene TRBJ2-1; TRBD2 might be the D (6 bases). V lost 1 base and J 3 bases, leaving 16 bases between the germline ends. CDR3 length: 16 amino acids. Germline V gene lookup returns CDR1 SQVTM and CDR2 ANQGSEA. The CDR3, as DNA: TGCAGCGTTGAAGGACCACGTCGGGGGAGCTACAATGAGCAGTTCTTC. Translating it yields CSVEGPRRGSYNEQFF.

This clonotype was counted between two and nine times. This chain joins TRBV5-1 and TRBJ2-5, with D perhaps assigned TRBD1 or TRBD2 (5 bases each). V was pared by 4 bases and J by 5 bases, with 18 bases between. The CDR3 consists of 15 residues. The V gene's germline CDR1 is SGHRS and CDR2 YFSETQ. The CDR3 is CASSLLRAGSETQYF. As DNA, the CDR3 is TGCGCCAGCAGCCTCCTGAGGGCAGGGTCGGAGACCCAGTACTTC.

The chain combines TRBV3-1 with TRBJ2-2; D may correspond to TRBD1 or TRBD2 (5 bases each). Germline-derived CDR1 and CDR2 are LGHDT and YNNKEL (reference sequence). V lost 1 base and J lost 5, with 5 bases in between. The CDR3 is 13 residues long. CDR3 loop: CASSQGGTGELFF. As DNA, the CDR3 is TGTGCCAGCAGCCAAGGGGGGACCGGGGAGCTGTTTTTT.

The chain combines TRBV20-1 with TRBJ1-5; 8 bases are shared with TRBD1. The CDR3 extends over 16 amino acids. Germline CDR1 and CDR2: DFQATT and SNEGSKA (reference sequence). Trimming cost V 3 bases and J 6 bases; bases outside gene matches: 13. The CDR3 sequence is CSASHHRGGVGQPQHF. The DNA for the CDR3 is TGCAGTGCTAGTCATCACAGGGGGGGCGTGGGTCAGCCCCAGCATTTT.

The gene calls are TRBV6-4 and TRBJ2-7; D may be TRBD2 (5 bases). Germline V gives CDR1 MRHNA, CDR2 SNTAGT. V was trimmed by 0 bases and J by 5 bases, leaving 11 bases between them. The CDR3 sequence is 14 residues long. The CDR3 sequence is CASSDSMTGNEQYF. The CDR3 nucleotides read TGTGCCAGCAGTGACTCGATGACGGGGAACGAGCAGTACTTC.